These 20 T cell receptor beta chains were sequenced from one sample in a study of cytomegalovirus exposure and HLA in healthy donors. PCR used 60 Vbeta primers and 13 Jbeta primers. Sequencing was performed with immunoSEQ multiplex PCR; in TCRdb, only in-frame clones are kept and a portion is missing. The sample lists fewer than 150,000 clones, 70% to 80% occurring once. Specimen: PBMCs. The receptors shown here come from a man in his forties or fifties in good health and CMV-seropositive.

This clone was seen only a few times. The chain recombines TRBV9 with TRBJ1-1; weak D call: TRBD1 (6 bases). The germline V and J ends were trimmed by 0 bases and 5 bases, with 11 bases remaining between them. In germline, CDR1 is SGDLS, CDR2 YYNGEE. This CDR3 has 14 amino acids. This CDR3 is CASSVGVGQTEAFF. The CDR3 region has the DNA TGTGCCAGCAGCGTAGGAGTCGGACAGACTGAAGCTTTCTTT.

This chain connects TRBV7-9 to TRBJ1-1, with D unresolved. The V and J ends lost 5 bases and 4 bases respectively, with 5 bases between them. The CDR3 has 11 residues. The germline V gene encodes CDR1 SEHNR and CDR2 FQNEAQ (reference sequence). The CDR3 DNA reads TGTGCCAGCAGCCGGAGCACTGAAGCTTTCTTT. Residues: CASSRSTEAFF.

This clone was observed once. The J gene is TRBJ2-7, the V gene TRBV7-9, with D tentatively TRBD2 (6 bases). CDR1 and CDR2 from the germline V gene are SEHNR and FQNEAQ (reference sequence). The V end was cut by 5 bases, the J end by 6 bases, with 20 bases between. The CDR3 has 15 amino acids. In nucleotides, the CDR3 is TGTGCCAGCAGCCAACCCCCACTAGACGGGGGCGAGCAGTACTTC. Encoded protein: CASSQPPLDGGEQYF.

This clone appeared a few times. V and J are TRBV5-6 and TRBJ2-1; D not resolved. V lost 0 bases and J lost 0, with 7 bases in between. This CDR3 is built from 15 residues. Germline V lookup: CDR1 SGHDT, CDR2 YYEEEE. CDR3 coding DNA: TGTGCCAGCAGCTTGGGCAGGCTCTCCTACAATGAGCAGTTCTTC. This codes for CASSLGRLSYNEQFF.

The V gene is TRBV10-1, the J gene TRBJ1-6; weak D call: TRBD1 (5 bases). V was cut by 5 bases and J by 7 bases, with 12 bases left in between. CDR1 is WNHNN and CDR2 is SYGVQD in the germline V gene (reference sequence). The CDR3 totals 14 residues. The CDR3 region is CASSPIGENSPLHF. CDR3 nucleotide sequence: TGCGCCAGCAGTCCGATAGGGGAAAATTCACCCCTCCACTTT.

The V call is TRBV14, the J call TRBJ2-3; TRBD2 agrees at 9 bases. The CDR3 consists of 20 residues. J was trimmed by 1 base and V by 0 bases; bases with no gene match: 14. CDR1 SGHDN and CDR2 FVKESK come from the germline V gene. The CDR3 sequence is CASSQERWKTSGWGTDTQYF. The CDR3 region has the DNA TGTGCCAGCAGCCAAGAAAGGTGGAAGACTAGCGGATGGGGCACAGATACGCAGTATTTT.

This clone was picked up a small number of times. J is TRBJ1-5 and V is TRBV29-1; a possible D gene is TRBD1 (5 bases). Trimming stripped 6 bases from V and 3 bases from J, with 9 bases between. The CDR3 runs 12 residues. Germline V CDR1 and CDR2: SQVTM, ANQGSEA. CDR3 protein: CSVQDTNQPQHF. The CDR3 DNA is TGCAGCGTACAGGACACCAATCAGCCCCAGCATTTT. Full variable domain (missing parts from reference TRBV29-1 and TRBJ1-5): SAVISQKPSRDICQRGTSLTIQCQVDSQVTMMFWYRQQPGQSLTLIATANQGSEATYESGFVIDKFPISRPNLTFSTLTVSNMSPEDSSIYLCSVQDTNQPQHFGDGTRLSIL.

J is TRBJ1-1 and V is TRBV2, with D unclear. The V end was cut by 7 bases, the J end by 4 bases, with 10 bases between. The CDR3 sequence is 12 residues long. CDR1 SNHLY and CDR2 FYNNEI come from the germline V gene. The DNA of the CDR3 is TGTGCCAGCATACTTTCAGGCACTGAAGCTTTCTTT. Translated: CASILSGTEAFF.

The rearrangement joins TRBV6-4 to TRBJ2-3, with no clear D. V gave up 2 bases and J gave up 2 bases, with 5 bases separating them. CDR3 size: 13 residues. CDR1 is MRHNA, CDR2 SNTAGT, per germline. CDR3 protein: CASSDLITDTQYF. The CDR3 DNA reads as TGTGCCAGCAGTGACCTTATCACAGATACGCAGTATTTT.

In DNA form, the CDR3 reads TGTGCCTGGAGTGTCGGCGGGATCTATAATTCACCCCTCCACTTT. This gives the protein CAWSVGGIYNSPLHF. The chain is built from TRBV30 and TRBJ1-6; D call uncertain. CDR1 is GTSNPN, CDR2 SVGIG, per germline (reference sequence). V lost 0 bases, J lost 3 bases, and 9 bases lay in between. CDR3 size: 15 residues.

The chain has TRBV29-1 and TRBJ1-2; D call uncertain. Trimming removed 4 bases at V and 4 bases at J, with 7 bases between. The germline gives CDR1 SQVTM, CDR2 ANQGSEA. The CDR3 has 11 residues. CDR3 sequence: CSVAEAYGYTF. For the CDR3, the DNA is TGCAGCGTTGCTGAGGCCTATGGCTACACCTTC.

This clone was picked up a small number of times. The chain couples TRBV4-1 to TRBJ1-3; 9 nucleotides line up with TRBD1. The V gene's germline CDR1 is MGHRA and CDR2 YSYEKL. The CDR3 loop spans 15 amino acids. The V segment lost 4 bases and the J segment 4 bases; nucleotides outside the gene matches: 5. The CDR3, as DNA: TGCGCCAGCAGCCCCGTGGGACAGGGAGGAAACACCATATATTTT. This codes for CASSPVGQGGNTIYF.

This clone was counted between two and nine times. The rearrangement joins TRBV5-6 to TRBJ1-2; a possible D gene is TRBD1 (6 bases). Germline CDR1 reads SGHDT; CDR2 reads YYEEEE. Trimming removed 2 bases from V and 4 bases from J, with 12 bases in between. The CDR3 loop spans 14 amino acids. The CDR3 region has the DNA TGTGCCAGCAGCTTAACCTCCAGGGGCTATGGCTACACCTTC. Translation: CASSLTSRGYGYTF.

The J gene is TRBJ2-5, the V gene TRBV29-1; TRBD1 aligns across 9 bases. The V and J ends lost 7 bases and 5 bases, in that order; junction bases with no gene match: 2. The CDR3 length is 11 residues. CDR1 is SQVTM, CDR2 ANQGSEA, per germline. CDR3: CSGTGAETQYF. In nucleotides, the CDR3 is TGCAGCGGGACAGGGGCCGAGACCCAGTACTTC.

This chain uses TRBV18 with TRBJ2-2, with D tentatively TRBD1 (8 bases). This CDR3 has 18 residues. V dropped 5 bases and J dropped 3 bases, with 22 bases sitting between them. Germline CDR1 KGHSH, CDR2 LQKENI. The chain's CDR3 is CASSFGQGAGRDTGELFF. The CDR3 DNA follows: TGTGCCAGCTCATTCGGACAGGGAGCGGGAAGGGACACCGGGGAGCTGTTTTTT.

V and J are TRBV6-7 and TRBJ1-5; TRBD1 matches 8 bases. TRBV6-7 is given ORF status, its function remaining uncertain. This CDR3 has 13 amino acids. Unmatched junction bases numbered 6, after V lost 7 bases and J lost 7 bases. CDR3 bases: TGTGCCAGCAACCTGGGACAGGAGCAGCCCCAGCATTTT. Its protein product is CASNLGQEQPQHF.

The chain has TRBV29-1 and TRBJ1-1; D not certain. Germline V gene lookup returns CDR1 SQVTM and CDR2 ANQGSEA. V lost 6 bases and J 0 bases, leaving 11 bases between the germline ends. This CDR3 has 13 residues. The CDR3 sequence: CSVHPKMNTEAFF. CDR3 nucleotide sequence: TGCAGCGTACACCCAAAGATGAACACTGAAGCTTTCTTT.

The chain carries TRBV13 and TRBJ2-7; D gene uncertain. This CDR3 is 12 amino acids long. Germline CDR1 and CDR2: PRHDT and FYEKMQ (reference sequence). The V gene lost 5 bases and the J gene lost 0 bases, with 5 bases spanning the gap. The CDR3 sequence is CASSPNSYEQYF. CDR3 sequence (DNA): TGTGCCAGCAGCCCTAACTCCTACGAGCAGTACTTC.

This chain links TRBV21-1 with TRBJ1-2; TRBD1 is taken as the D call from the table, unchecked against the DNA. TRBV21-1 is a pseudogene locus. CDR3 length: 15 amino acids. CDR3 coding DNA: TGTGCCAGCATCTTGGGCAGGGGGCGTCAATATGGCTACACCTTC. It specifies CASILGRGRQYGYTF.

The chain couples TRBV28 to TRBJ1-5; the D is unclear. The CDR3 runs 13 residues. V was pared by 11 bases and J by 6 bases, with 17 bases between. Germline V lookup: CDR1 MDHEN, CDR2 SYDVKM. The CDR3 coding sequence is TGTGCCCTCAGTTCTACGGGTCGTCAGCCCCAGCATTTT. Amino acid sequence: CALSSTGRQPQHF.